A single sample is the source of the 12 T cell receptor beta chains below, sequenced in a study of T cell repertoires in cytomegalovirus infection. TCRdb itself ran the reads through MiXCR, one entry per CDR3 protein. The table shows 200,000 or so distinct CDR3 sequences, with 28% occurring only once. The sample taken for sequencing was PBMCs. The receptors derive from a human donor in good health (CMV status not recorded). Some clones in this sample may be carry-over from other donors' samples.

This clonotype was seen a few times. The chain combines TRBV19 with TRBJ2-5; 9 bases align to TRBD1. Germline CDR1 is LNHDA and CDR2 is SQIVND (reference sequence). After removal of 9 bases from V and 5 bases from J, the junction contained 10 bases not matched to a gene. This CDR3 has 14 amino acids. For the CDR3, the DNA is TGTGCCAGCTCAACAGGGGGCGGCGTGGAGACCCAGTACTTC. Translated, it gives CASSTGGGVETQYF. Using reference TRBV19 and TRBJ2-5 for the parts outside the CDR3, the full variable domain is DGGITQSPKYLFRKEGQNVTLSCEQNLNHDAMYWYRQDPGQGLRLIYYSQIVNDFQKGDIAEGYSVSREKKESFPLTVTSAQKNPTAFYLCASSTGGGVETQYFGPGTRLLVL.

This clonotype was counted many times. The CDR3, as DNA: TGTGCCAGCAGCGGACCTAGCGGGGGGACCACAGATACGCAGTATTTT. Its protein product is CASSGPSGGTTDTQYF. V gene TRBV7-2 combines with J gene TRBJ2-3; 11 bases match TRBD2. V lost 5 bases to trimming and J lost 2 bases; unmatched junction nucleotides: 6. Per germline, CDR1 SGHTA and CDR2 FQGNSA. The CDR3 sequence is 16 residues long.

CDR3 amino acids: CASSLATEQYF. The CDR3 DNA sequence: TGTGCCAGCAGCTTGGCTACCGAGCAGTACTTC. The J gene is TRBJ2-7, the V gene TRBV11-2; D not certain. This CDR3 contains 11 residues. Trimming pared 3 bases from V and 6 bases from J, leaving 6 bases between. Germline V lookup: CDR1 SGHAT, CDR2 FQNNGV.

This clonotype showed up just a few times. V and J are TRBV10-3 and TRBJ1-3; D gene uncertain. In germline, CDR1 is ENHRY, CDR2 SYGVKD. The CDR3 is made up of 12 amino acids. Deletions cut 4 bases from V and 4 bases from J, with 5 bases between. CDR3 residues: CAISGGGNTIYF. The CDR3 DNA sequence: TGTGCCATCAGTGGAGGAGGAAACACCATATATTTT.

CDR3 residues: CASSPGTSGDNEQFF. As DNA, the CDR3 is TGTGCCAGCAGCCCCGGGACTAGCGGTGACAATGAGCAGTTCTTC. V is TRBV2 and J is TRBJ2-1, with 11 positions matching TRBD2. J gave up 5 bases and V 6 bases, and 6 bases lay outside the gene matches. This CDR3 region has 15 residues. Germline CDR1 is SNHLY and CDR2 is FYNNEI.

The rearrangement uses TRBV7-2 and TRBJ2-5; 9 nucleotides agree with TRBD1. Germline assignment: CDR1 SGHTA and CDR2 FQGNSA. The CDR3 loop spans 18 amino acids. The junction had 14 bases not matched to a gene; V was cut back by 5 bases and J by 1 base. The CDR3 DNA reads as TGTGCCAGCAGCCTGACAGGGGGAAGCAATCAGCCCCAAGAGACCCAGTACTTC. Protein: CASSLTGGSNQPQETQYF.

This chain connects TRBV7-3 to TRBJ2-7, with D possibly being TRBD2 (6 bases). The CDR3 totals 14 residues. Per germline, CDR1 SGHTA and CDR2 FQGTGA. Trimming stripped 2 bases from V and 5 bases from J, with 13 bases between. The CDR3 spells CASSLSGVADEQYF. In DNA form, the CDR3 reads TGTGCCAGCAGCTTATCGGGAGTCGCGGACGAGCAGTACTTC.

This clonotype was seen a handful of times. The chain employs TRBV2 and TRBJ1-1; D not resolved. The CDR3 runs 11 residues. V was clipped by 1 base and J by 7 bases, with 4 bases between them. Germline V gives CDR1 SNHLY, CDR2 FYNNEI. The CDR3: CASSEVVEAFF. The CDR3 nucleotides are TGTGCCAGCAGTGAAGTGGTTGAAGCTTTCTTT.

The chain joins TRBV27 to TRBJ1-1; D possibly corresponds to TRBD1 (5 bases). Germline V gives CDR1 MNHEY, CDR2 SMNVEV (reference sequence). The V end lost 0 bases, the J end lost 1 base, and 18 bases lay between the germline ends. This CDR3 has 18 amino acids. The CDR3 here is CASSLSIGDFRKNTEAFF. The CDR3, as DNA: TGTGCCAGCAGTTTATCGATAGGGGACTTTCGTAAGAACACTGAAGCTTTCTTT.

The chain couples TRBV4-1 to TRBJ2-3; TRBD2 aligns across 11 bases. This CDR3 region has 22 residues. V lost 3 bases to trimming and J lost 1 base; unmatched junction nucleotides: 21. CDR1 and CDR2 (germline): MGHRA, YSYEKL. The CDR3 DNA reads TGCGCCAGCAGCCATCCGGACAGGGAAGTAGCGGGGGGGACCTTGGGCACAGATACGCAGTATTTT. It encodes CASSHPDREVAGGTLGTDTQYF.

This clonotype appeared a few times. This rearrangement joins TRBV6-6 to TRBJ2-5; TRBD1 agrees at 9 bases. Germline lookup yields CDR1 MNHNY and CDR2 SVGAGI (reference sequence). J gave up 3 bases and V 6 bases, and 5 bases lay outside the gene matches. The CDR3 sequence is 14 residues long. The CDR3 sequence: CASSPTGGEETQYF. The CDR3 bases are TGTGCCAGCAGCCCGACAGGGGGAGAAGAGACCCAGTACTTC.

This chain uses TRBV29-1 with TRBJ2-7; a weak D match, TRBD2 (5 bases). The CDR3 contains 12 residues. CDR1 and CDR2 from the germline V gene are SQVTM and ANQGSEA. The germline V and J ends were trimmed by 6 bases and 7 bases, with 16 bases remaining between them. The CDR3 nucleotides are TGCAGCGTCCCGGCGGGCCCACGGGAGCAGTACTTC. This codes for CSVPAGPREQYF.